This T cell receptor (beta chain) is drawn from a study of T cell repertoires in cytomegalovirus infection (dated by TCRdb to between 2017 and 2020). Broadly, across the study: Because public TCR beta signatures pointed to carriage of CMV infection together with the matching HLA type, the HLA type of each donor mattered for the analysis. What the research found in general, with its limitations: The ex vivo response was dominated by HLA-C-restricted CMV-specific TCR beta clonotypes, and the single most frequent clonotype in two of eight donors was supplied by these HLA-C-restricted clonotypes. In both this cohort and an independent roughly 330-donor cohort, the cumulative frequency of public TCR beta family members distinguished carriers of CMV infection plus the relevant HLA type.

The sequencer was an Illumina HiSeq 1500. The public sequencing data were trimmed at Q25 with fastp and processed into clonotypes with MiXCR by TCRdb, which kept only in-frame beta chains. Each entry is one CDR3 protein sequence, shown with its most common DNA and genes. Within this sample are hundreds of thousands of distinct CDR3 sequences, with 35% of them counted one time only. The top ten constitute 2.5% to 3% of the sample. According to the germline V gene, CDR1 reads SGHTA and CDR2 reads FQGTGA. CDR3 length: 13 amino acids, cysteine to phenylalanine. The retained sequence is limited to the CDR3, 39 bases, with the frame set at the first base. As concerns this clonotype: Its binding antigen is unknown. A junction end diverges from the germline sequence, so it may reflect a read error.

The chain is encoded by TRBV7-3 joined to TRBJ2-7, with a tentative D gene TRBD1 over 6 matching bases. The receptor was derived from a human donor in good health (CMV status not recorded). Some clones in this sample may be carry-over from other donors' samples. The sample comprised PBMCs. At the DNA level, the sequence is TGTTCCAGCCGCTTAGGGGACAACTACGAGCAGTACTTC. It encodes CSSRLGDNYEQYF.